The 11 T cell receptor beta chains presented below share a single source sample, sequenced in a study of T-cell reconstitution after alpha-beta-depleted transplantation in children. Unique molecular identifiers were used in preparing the TCRbeta library. TCRdb processed the PCR reads anew with MiXCR; each CDR3 protein has one entry. The table includes hundreds of thousands of distinct CDR3 sequences, around a sixth detected once. This specimen consisted of PBMCs, mostly from graft donor cells, obtained 360 days after TCRalphabeta/CD19-depleted stem cell transplant. Receptor source: a male patient between 2 and 9 years old who had a stem cell transplant for acute lymphoblastic leukemia, so the T cells may come from the graft donor.

This clonotype was seen repeatedly, ten times or more. The rearrangement uses TRBV12-3 or TRBV12-4 and TRBJ1-3; D ambiguous. V was pared by 4 bases and J by 3 bases, with 4 bases between. The length of the CDR3 is 12 residues. The CDR3 region has the DNA TGTGCCAGCAGTTCCCTTGGAAACACCATATATTTT. It codes for CASSSLGNTIYF.

The DNA of the CDR3 is TGCAGTGCTTCGAGGGAAGGGGCTAACACTGAAGCTTTCTTT. It is translated as CSASREGANTEAFF. The chain couples TRBV20-1 to TRBJ1-1, with D tentatively TRBD1 (5 bases). Looked up from germline, CDR1 is DFQATT and CDR2 is SNEGSKA (reference sequence). V shed 5 bases and J shed 2 bases, with 15 bases lying between them. This CDR3 comprises 14 residues.

This clonotype was picked up a small number of times. This sequence joins TRBV27 and TRBJ2-1; D not certain. CDR3 length equals 15 residues. Trimming left V 3 bases short and J 2 bases short, with 11 bases between. Germline assignment: CDR1 MNHEY and CDR2 SMNVEV (reference sequence). The CDR3 nucleotides are TGTGCCAGCAGTTTTGGTGTCTCACCCTACAATGAGCAGTTCTTC. It encodes CASSFGVSPYNEQFF.

This clonotype was detected only a few times. The V gene is TRBV12-3 or TRBV12-4, the J gene TRBJ1-6, with TRBD1 as a possible D gene (6 bases). The CDR3 is 13 amino acids. V lost 5 bases, J lost 8 bases, and 10 bases lay in between. The CDR3 bases are TGTGCCAGCAGTGATAGGGGGGATTCACCCCTCCACTTT. This translates into CASSDRGDSPLHF.

In its sample, this clonotype was seen a few times. This chain joins TRBV6-2 or TRBV6-3 and TRBJ2-2, with D possibly TRBD2 on 5 matching bases. V lost 0 bases, J lost 0 bases, and 14 bases lay in between. Germline CDR1 and CDR2: MNHEY and SVGEGT. The CDR3 covers 18 residues. The CDR3 DNA sequence: TGTGCCAGCAGTTACTCATCGACGGGGTCAGCGAACACCGGGGAGCTGTTTTTT. Amino acids: CASSYSSTGSANTGELFF.

V usage is TRBV6-1 and J usage is TRBJ2-7; a weak D match, TRBD1 (7 bases). Germline V gives CDR1 MNHNS, CDR2 SASEGT. This CDR3 has 18 amino acids. The V end was cut by 7 bases, the J end by 3 bases, with 28 bases between. CDR3 DNA: TGTGCCAGCAACCCCAGGACAGGAGGGCTTGAGACACTCTACGAGCAGTACTTC. Protein product: CASNPRTGGLETLYEQYF.

This rearrangement joins TRBV3-1 to TRBJ2-1; 8 nucleotides match TRBD2. The ends lost 2 bases at V and 8 bases at J; junction bases unmatched: 5. In germline, CDR1 is LGHDT, CDR2 YNNKEL (reference sequence). The CDR3 sequence is 14 residues long. The CDR3 nucleotides read TGTGCCAGCAGCCAATGGTTGCGGGGGGATGAGCAGTTCTTC. Amino acid sequence: CASSQWLRGDEQFF.

Details on this clonotype: One end of the junction is discordant with germline, which a read error may explain. The chain recombines TRBV5-1 with TRBJ1-1; D not certain. Germline-derived CDR1 and CDR2 are SGHRS and YFSETQ. This CDR3 is 15 amino acids long. CDR3 region: CASSLGQQVKTEAFF. CDR3 coding DNA: TGCGCCAGCAGCTTGGGGCAACAAGTGAAAACTGAAGCTTTCTTT.

This chain uses TRBV10-3 with TRBJ2-3; no clear D gene. The CDR3 totals 14 residues. Germline-derived CDR1 and CDR2 are ENHRY and SYGVKD. The V end lost 6 bases, the J end lost 2 bases, and 12 bases lay between the germline ends. The CDR3 DNA follows: TGTGCCATCAGATATGAACGGCCCACAGATACGCAGTATTTT. Encoded protein: CAIRYERPTDTQYF.

This clonotype was counted a few times. V is TRBV18 and J is TRBJ1-2; no clear D. The CDR3 covers 13 residues. V lost 3 bases and J 6 bases, leaving 11 bases between the germline ends. Germline CDR1 and CDR2: KGHSH and LQKENI. CDR3 protein: CASSPATLDGYTF. CDR3 coding DNA: TGTGCCAGCTCACCCGCGACTCTGGATGGCTACACCTTC.

The genes are TRBV11-1 and TRBJ2-2, with 8 bases fitting TRBD1. Germline CDR1 is SGHAT and CDR2 is FQDESV (reference sequence). This CDR3 contains 18 residues. V shed 0 bases and J 0 bases; nucleotides not matched to a gene: 6. CDR3 sequence: CASSLAAGGPTNTGELFF. The DNA for the CDR3 is TGTGCCAGCAGCTTAGCGGCAGGGGGCCCCACGAACACCGGGGAGCTGTTTTTT.